The 21 T cell receptor beta chains in this list originate from one sample, sequenced in a study of T cells in Graves' hyperthyroidism and ophthalmopathy. Authors of the study amplified TCR beta CDR3 regions from RNA transcripts. The HTBI primer set drove a first-round RT-PCR of the TCR CDR3. In TCRdb, the multiplex PCR reads were re-called with MiXCR into one record per CDR3 protein. The repertoire holds roughly 630,000 distinct CDR3 sequences, approximately 14% seen once, with less than 9.5% in the top ten. Input material: blood. The origin of the receptors is a woman between 25 and 40 years old with Graves' hyperthyroidism.

This clonotype has just a few counts. The chain carries TRBV7-9 and TRBJ2-7, with 7 bases that match TRBD1. Germline V CDR1 and CDR2: SEHNR, FQNEAQ (reference sequence). V dropped 4 bases and J dropped 9; count of bases not matched to a gene: 6. The CDR3 length is 12 residues. The CDR3 nucleotides read TGTGCCAGCAGCTCGGACAGGTCGGGGCAGTACTTC. This sequence encodes CASSSDRSGQYF.

This rearrangement joins TRBV20-1 to TRBJ1-1, with TRBD1 as a possible D gene (5 bases). The V end was cut by 3 bases, the J end by 10 bases, with 12 bases between. Looked up from germline, CDR1 is DFQATT and CDR2 is SNEGSKA (reference sequence). The CDR3 runs to 11 residues. CDR3 sequence reads: CSARSTGVAFF. The CDR3 region has the DNA TGCAGTGCTAGGAGCACGGGGGTAGCTTTCTTT.

The chain links TRBV10-3 to TRBJ2-3; tentatively, D is TRBD1 (5 bases). V dropped 7 bases and J dropped 4 bases, with 18 bases sitting between them. Germline V gives CDR1 ENHRY, CDR2 SYGVKD. The CDR3 runs to 15 residues. CDR3 loop: CAITGQSSPPDTQYF. CDR3 DNA: TGTGCCATCACAGGGCAGTCTAGTCCCCCAGATACGCAGTATTTT.

This clonotype was counted at least ten times. The V gene is TRBV7-9, the J gene TRBJ2-7, with TRBD1 as a possible D gene (6 bases). Germline V CDR1 and CDR2: SEHNR, FQNEAQ (reference sequence). The length of the CDR3 is 12 residues. With 5 bases removed from V and 6 bases from J, the gap between germline ends came to 11 bases. The CDR3 nucleotides are TGTGCCAGCAGCCGAGGACAGAGCGAGCAGTACTTC. Translating it yields CASSRGQSEQYF.

This clonotype was found many times. CDR3 DNA: TGTGCCAGCCTCCCAGGAGGGGCGAACACTGAAGCTTTCTTT. It specifies CASLPGGANTEAFF. The gene calls are TRBV3-1 and TRBJ1-1; tentatively, D is TRBD1 (5 bases). The length of the CDR3 is 14 residues. V dropped 8 bases and J dropped 1 base, with 14 bases sitting between them. Germline V gives CDR1 LGHDT, CDR2 YNNKEL (reference sequence). The full variable domain, completed using reference TRBV3-1 and TRBJ1-1, is DTAVSQTPKYLVTQMGNDKSIKCEQNLGHDTMYWYKQDSKKFLKIMFSYNNKELIINETVPNRFSPKSPDKAHLNLHINSLELGDSAVYFCASLPGGANTEAFFGQGTRLTVV.

The rearrangement uses TRBV5-4 and TRBJ2-3; TRBD2 matches at 9 bases. V trimming: 4 bases; J trimming: 3 bases; junction bases outside the gene matches: 15. The CDR3 has 18 residues. Per the germline V gene, CDR1 is SGHNT and CDR2 is YYREEE (reference sequence). DNA for the CDR3: TGTGCCAGCAGCCCTGACCCGGGACTAGCCATAATTACAGATACGCAGTATTTT. It specifies CASSPDPGLAIITDTQYF.

This clonotype was counted only a few times. V and J are TRBV20-1 and TRBJ2-3; D may be TRBD1 (6 bases). The CDR3 is 15 amino acids. Germline lookup yields CDR1 DFQATT and CDR2 SNEGSKA (reference sequence). The germline V and J ends were trimmed by 3 bases and 2 bases, with 15 bases remaining between them. This CDR3 reads CSARALGHSTDTQYF. CDR3 sequence (DNA): TGCAGTGCTAGGGCCCTGGGACACTCCACAGATACGCAGTATTTT.

This chain connects TRBV12-5 to TRBJ2-7; TRBD2 aligns across 10 bases. Germline CDR1 LGHNT, CDR2 FRNRAP. Trimming at V came to 0 bases and at J to 2 bases, leaving 13 bases not matched to a gene. This CDR3 is built from 19 residues. The CDR3 nucleotides are TGTGCTAGTGGTTTGGTACTGAGCGCTAGCGGGAGTCGCACCTACGAGCAGTACTTC. Its protein product is CASGLVLSASGSRTYEQYF.

This clonotype was recorded at least ten times. J is TRBJ2-1 and V is TRBV2, with no clear D. The germline V and J ends were trimmed by 8 bases and 9 bases, with 17 bases remaining between them. Germline loops: CDR1 SNHLY, CDR2 FYNNEI. The CDR3 extends over 13 amino acids. Written as DNA, the CDR3 is TGTGCCAGCGGTTGGTCTCAACCCTCTGAGCAGTTCTTC. Protein sequence: CASGWSQPSEQFF.

This clonotype was counted at least ten times. J is TRBJ2-7 and V is TRBV5-1; TRBD2 aligns across 8 bases. The CDR3 runs to 15 residues. After removal of 0 bases from V and 5 bases from J, the junction contained 7 bases not matched to a gene. Looked up from germline, CDR1 is SGHRS and CDR2 is YFSETQ. The DNA of the CDR3 is TGCGCCAGCAGCTTGGCCTCAGCGGGAGTCCACGAGCAGTACTTC. It encodes CASSLASAGVHEQYF.

This clonotype was observed at least ten times. The chain couples TRBV20-1 to TRBJ2-7, with 7 bases identical to TRBD1. Germline V gene data show CDR1 as DFQATT and CDR2 as SNEGSKA (reference sequence). The V and J ends lost 4 bases and 3 bases, in that order; junction bases with no gene match: 3. The CDR3 runs to 12 residues. The CDR3: CSANRDSYEQYF. In DNA, the CDR3 is TGCAGTGCTAACCGGGACAGCTACGAGCAGTACTTC.

This clonotype was seen a handful of times. The chain is built from TRBV5-1 and TRBJ2-3; 9 bases fit TRBD2. The CDR3 covers 15 residues. V was pared by 6 bases and J by 5 bases, with 10 bases of the junction left unmatched. Per the germline V gene, CDR1 is SGHRS and CDR2 is YFSETQ. The CDR3 sequence is CASTRLAGAQDTQYF. CDR3 bases: TGCGCCAGCACCCGTTTAGCGGGAGCTCAAGATACGCAGTATTTT.

In its sample, this clonotype was seen many times. This rearrangement joins TRBV27 to TRBJ2-3; no reliable D call. Germline V gives CDR1 MNHEY, CDR2 SMNVEV (reference sequence). This CDR3 region has 14 residues. V was pared by 2 bases and J by 1 base, with 7 bases between. For the CDR3, the DNA is TGTGCCAGCAGTTTAGGCAGACGCACAGATACGCAGTATTTT. It is translated as CASSLGRRTDTQYF.

This clonotype was counted many times. This sequence joins TRBV7-3 and TRBJ2-1; 12 nucleotides line up with TRBD2. Germline CDR1 SGHTA, CDR2 FQGTGA. J gave up 0 bases and V 2 bases, and 2 bases lay outside the gene matches. This CDR3 comprises 17 residues. The CDR3 region has the DNA TGTGCCAGCAGCTTAGCGGGACTAGCGGGCTCCTACAATGAGCAGTTCTTC. Residues: CASSLAGLAGSYNEQFF.

This clonotype has at least ten counts. V usage is TRBV7-9 and J usage is TRBJ2-1, with 8 bases lining up with TRBD2. The junction had 6 bases not matched to a gene; V was cut back by 2 bases and J by 0 bases. The germline gives CDR1 SEHNR, CDR2 FQNEAQ (reference sequence). The CDR3 spans 17 residues. The CDR3 DNA sequence: TGTGCCAGCAGCTTACGAGCACTAGCGGTCTCCTACAATGAGCAGTTCTTC. Protein sequence: CASSLRALAVSYNEQFF.

The chain employs TRBV10-1 and TRBJ1-1; 9 bases line up with TRBD1. V was pared by 5 bases and J by 10 bases, with 8 bases of the junction left unmatched. In germline, CDR1 is WNHNN, CDR2 SYGVQD (reference sequence). The CDR3 has 13 amino acids. CDR3 sequence reads: CASSTRTGERAFF. In DNA, the CDR3 is TGCGCCAGCAGTACTAGGACAGGGGAACGAGCTTTCTTT.

The sample holds a few counts of this clonotype. The chain couples TRBV6-5 to TRBJ2-5; weak D call: TRBD1 (7 bases). The germline gives CDR1 MNHEY, CDR2 SVGAGI. V was pared by 2 bases and J by 3 bases, with 16 bases between. The CDR3 runs to 16 residues. This CDR3 is CASSYPHGGGKETQYF. As DNA, the CDR3 is TGTGCCAGCAGTTACCCCCACGGAGGGGGCAAAGAGACCCAGTACTTC.

This rearrangement joins TRBV11-2 to TRBJ2-6, with 8 nucleotides matching TRBD1. Germline V gene data show CDR1 as SGHAT and CDR2 as FQNNGV. The CDR3 contains 18 residues. The V gene end was trimmed by 2 bases and the J gene end by 0 bases; junction bases not matched to a gene: 6. The CDR3 DNA reads as TGTGCCAGCAGCTTAACCCCAGGGGGCGCCTCTGGGGCCAACGTCCTGACTTTC. Translating it yields CASSLTPGGASGANVLTF.

This clonotype occurred many times. This rearrangement joins TRBV13 to TRBJ2-7; 10 bases are shared with TRBD2. J gave up 2 bases and V 5 bases, and 9 bases lay outside the gene matches. The CDR3 is 16 amino acids. Germline V lookup: CDR1 PRHDT, CDR2 FYEKMQ (reference sequence). The CDR3 reads CASSQGLAGDTYEQYF. CDR3 in DNA: TGTGCCAGCAGCCAGGGGCTAGCGGGAGATACCTACGAGCAGTACTTC.

V usage is TRBV10-3 and J usage is TRBJ2-1; D ambiguous. Trimming took off 8 bases at V and 8 bases at J, with 16 bases between the two ends. Germline CDR1 is ENHRY and CDR2 is SYGVKD. The CDR3 runs 13 residues. CDR3 coding DNA: TGTGCCATCCGGAGTAGGCCCAGCTATGAGCAGTTCTTC. Amino acid sequence: CAIRSRPSYEQFF.

Many counts were recorded for this clonotype. The V gene is TRBV28, the J gene TRBJ1-5; D remains ambiguous. Trimming removed 5 bases from V and 0 bases from J, with 8 bases in between. Germline V gene data show CDR1 as MDHEN and CDR2 as SYDVKM. The CDR3 totals 14 residues. The CDR3 region has the DNA TGTGCCAGCAGTCCGCTTTTTAGCAATCAGCCCCAGCATTTT. Amino acids: CASSPLFSNQPQHF. Complete variable domain (other parts from reference TRBV28 and TRBJ1-5): DVKVTQSSRYLVKRTGEKVFLECVQDMDHENMFWYRQDPGLGLRLIYFSYDVKMKEKGDIPEGYSVSREKKERFSLILESASTNQTSMYLCASSPLFSNQPQHFGDGTRLSIL.